This T cell receptor (beta chain) was recovered during a study of blood T cell repertoires in COVID-19. Only in-frame clones appear in the TCRdb table, and some are missing; sequencing was by immunoSEQ multiplex PCR. The sample contains over 200,000 clones, around 85% of which appear only once. Germline V gives CDR1 KGHDR, CDR2 SFDVKD. This CDR3 is built from 13 residues. V shed 5 bases and J 6 bases; nucleotides not matched to a gene: 4. The genes are TRBV24-1 and TRBJ2-7; 9 bases are a match to TRBD1. The TCR was taken from a human donor in a cohort sampled during active COVID-19. Sequenced: peripheral blood. The CDR3 region is CATSGQTGGEQYF. CDR3 in DNA: TGTGCCACCAGTGGTCAGACAGGGGGCGAGCAGTACTTC.